This passage covers 28 T cell receptor beta chains from one sample sequenced in a study of blood T cell repertoires in COVID-19. Sequenced by immunoSEQ multiplex PCR; TCRdb stores in-frame clones only, minus some. The data hold more than 200,000 clones, with around 88% observed a single time. The material sequenced was peripheral blood. These receptors originate from a man at least 80 years old with acute or convalescent COVID-19.

This chain joins TRBV14 and TRBJ1-1, with 8 positions matching TRBD1. The length of the CDR3 is 18 residues. Germline trimming cut 1 base from V and 4 bases from J; bases unmatched to any gene: 14. CDR1 is SGHDN, CDR2 FVKESK, per germline. The DNA of the CDR3 is TGTGCCAGCAGCCAAGGGGCGTTCAGGGGGCAACCACTCACTGAAGCTTTCTTT. Protein: CASSQGAFRGQPLTEAFF.

This clone was seen just once. The chain joins TRBV5-1 to TRBJ1-1; 8 nucleotides line up with TRBD1. With V trimmed by 2 bases and J by 4 bases, 4 bases remained unmatched. The CDR3 contains 14 residues. Germline lookup yields CDR1 SGHRS and CDR2 YFSETQ. The CDR3 protein is CASSLGTGATEAFF. The CDR3 bases are TGCGCCAGCAGCTTAGGGACAGGCGCCACTGAAGCTTTCTTT.

Only a few counts were recorded for this clone. The chain employs TRBV28 and TRBJ2-3, with 7 bases matching TRBD2. J gave up 0 bases and V 5 bases, and 11 bases lay outside the gene matches. The CDR3 spans 17 residues. Germline values: CDR1 MDHEN, CDR2 SYDVKM. The CDR3 DNA reads TGTGCCAGCAGTCCCAGGGCTAGCGGCCTGAGCACAGATACGCAGTATTTT. Its translation is CASSPRASGLSTDTQYF.

The chain joins TRBV5-6 to TRBJ2-2; the match to TRBD1 covers 7 bases. Germline V gene data show CDR1 as SGHDT and CDR2 as YYEEEE. J lost 0 bases, V lost 2 bases, and 7 bases had no gene match. The CDR3 is made up of 17 amino acids. This CDR3 reads CASSLRVTGSNTGELFF. CDR3 bases: TGTGCCAGCAGCTTAAGAGTGACAGGGTCGAACACCGGGGAGCTGTTTTTT. Supplemented by reference TRBV5-6 and TRBJ2-2, the full variable domain reads DAGVTQSPTHLIKTRGQQVTLRCSPKSGHDTVSWYQQALGQGPQFIFQYYEEEERQRGNFPDRFSGHQFPNYSSELNVNALLLGDSALYLCASSLRVTGSNTGELFFGEGSRLTVL.

In this sample, this clone turned up a few times. The chain combines TRBV12-3 or TRBV12-4 with TRBJ1-5, with D possibly TRBD1 on 6 matching bases. This CDR3 comprises 13 residues. Trimming removed 6 bases from V and 7 bases from J, with 13 bases in between. CDR3 DNA sequence: TGTGCCAGCAGCCGAACAGGGTTACAGCCCCAGCATTTT. This sequence encodes CASSRTGLQPQHF.

This clone has more than one count but fewer than ten. The V gene is TRBV27, the J gene TRBJ1-6, with 10 bases matching TRBD1. V trimming: 6 bases; J trimming: 7 bases; junction bases outside the gene matches: 6. The CDR3 sequence is 15 residues long. In germline, CDR1 is MNHEY, CDR2 SMNVEV (reference sequence). CDR3 sequence reads: CASSLRGQGNSPLHF. CDR3 coding DNA: TGTGCCAGCAGCCTCCGGGGACAGGGGAATTCACCCCTCCACTTT.

The chain joins TRBV28 to TRBJ2-7, with TRBD2 matching 11 bases. This CDR3 is built from 15 residues. V shed 5 bases and J 6 bases; nucleotides not matched to a gene: 9. CDR1 is MDHEN and CDR2 is SYDVKM in the germline V gene. The CDR3: CASSPPVSGRGEQYF. The CDR3 DNA follows: TGTGCCAGCAGTCCCCCGGTTAGCGGGAGGGGCGAGCAGTACTTC.

The chain is built from TRBV7-2 and TRBJ1-5; no clear D gene. The ends were cut back, 3 bases at V and 5 bases at J, with 11 bases in the middle. CDR3 size: 14 residues. Germline assignment: CDR1 SGHTA and CDR2 FQGNSA. The CDR3 coding sequence is TGTGCCAGCAGCTTTACTCTATCGGATCAGCCCCAGCATTTT. Translation gives CASSFTLSDQPQHF.

This chain connects TRBV2 to TRBJ1-1; 7 bases agree with TRBD1. V shed 7 bases, J shed 0 bases, and the junction held 8 bases outside the gene matches. The germline V gene encodes CDR1 SNHLY and CDR2 FYNNEI. CDR3 length: 15 residues. CDR3 sequence: CASKWQGVVNTEAFF. The CDR3 bases are TGTGCCAGCAAGTGGCAGGGGGTGGTGAACACTGAAGCTTTCTTT. Based on the CDR3 plus reference TRBV2 and TRBJ1-1, the full variable domain is EPEVTQTPSHQVTQMGQEVILRCVPISNHLYFYWYRQILGQKVEFLVSFYNNEISEKSEIFDDQFSVERPDGSNFTLKIRSTKLEDSAMYFCASKWQGVVNTEAFFGQGTRLTVV.

This clone appeared a single time. V is TRBV28 and J is TRBJ2-3; 14 bases are shared with TRBD2. Losses at the gene ends were 6 bases for V and 4 bases for J; bases not matched to a gene: 9. Germline V gives CDR1 MDHEN, CDR2 SYDVKM. The CDR3 sequence is 17 residues long. CDR3 DNA: TGTGCCAGCAGACCGGGACTAGCGGGAGTCGGCCCAGATACGCAGTATTTT. Encoded protein: CASRPGLAGVGPDTQYF.

This chain uses TRBV28 with TRBJ2-7; 7 nucleotides agree with TRBD1. The CDR3 spans 14 residues. With 7 bases clipped from V and 1 base from J, the junction kept 7 bases outside the gene matches. Germline CDR1 is MDHEN and CDR2 is SYDVKM. CDR3 protein: CASKRQGDSYEQYF. CDR3 coding DNA: TGTGCCAGCAAAAGACAGGGCGATTCCTACGAGCAGTACTTC.

This clone showed up just once. The CDR3 reads CASSPGTIPNTGELFF. As DNA, the CDR3 is TGCGCCAGCAGCCCGGGGACTATCCCGAACACCGGGGAGCTGTTTTTT. This chain uses TRBV4-1 with TRBJ2-2; TRBD2 agrees at 7 bases. The V segment lost 4 bases and the J segment 0 bases; nucleotides outside the gene matches: 5. Germline loops: CDR1 MGHRA, CDR2 YSYEKL. The CDR3 covers 16 residues.

The V gene is TRBV20-1, the J gene TRBJ1-2; 8 bases line up with TRBD1. The germline gives CDR1 DFQATT, CDR2 SNEGSKA (reference sequence). CDR3 size: 11 residues. The V and J ends lost 6 bases and 7 bases, in that order; junction bases with no gene match: 4. This CDR3 is CSAGTGGGYTF. CDR3 sequence (DNA): TGCAGTGCGGGCACAGGGGGTGGCTACACCTTC.

This clone came up once. Other DNA sequences in this specimen translate into the identical CDR3. The chain is built from TRBV7-9 and TRBJ2-5; D may be TRBD2 (6 bases). With 0 bases removed from V and 4 bases from J, the gap between germline ends came to 6 bases. Looked up from germline, CDR1 is SEHNR and CDR2 is FQNEAQ (reference sequence). The length of the CDR3 is 13 residues. CDR3 DNA sequence: TGTGCCAGCAGCTTAGCGGGGGGAGAGACCCAGTACTTC. Protein: CASSLAGGETQYF.

The CDR3 DNA reads TGTGCCAGCAGCCGTACAGGGTCCCCCCTAGCTAACTATGGCTACACCTTC. This gives the protein CASSRTGSPLANYGYTF. The gene calls are TRBV3-1 (or the pseudogene TRBV3-2) and TRBJ1-2; a weak D match, TRBD1 (6 bases). The CDR3 has 17 amino acids. V gave up 4 bases and J gave up 0 bases, with 18 bases separating them. Germline CDR1 reads LGHDT; CDR2 reads YNNKEL (reference sequence).

The chain combines TRBV5-1 with TRBJ2-7, with TRBD1 as a possible D gene (7 bases). V lost 0 bases and J 2 bases, leaving 9 bases between the germline ends. CDR3 length: 14 residues. CDR1 SGHRS and CDR2 YFSETQ come from the germline V gene. This CDR3 is CASSLARGAYEQYF. As DNA, the CDR3 is TGCGCCAGCAGCTTGGCCAGGGGGGCCTACGAGCAGTACTTC.

The chain combines TRBV27 with TRBJ2-1; 7 bases agree with TRBD2. Germline lookup yields CDR1 MNHEY and CDR2 SMNVEV (reference sequence). The CDR3 is 16 residues long. V shed 1 base and J 1 base; nucleotides not matched to a gene: 4. The CDR3 region is CASSLFAGESYNEQFF. The CDR3 bases are TGTGCCAGCAGTTTATTTGCGGGAGAGTCCTACAATGAGCAGTTCTTC.

The CDR3, as DNA: TGTGCCAGCAGCTTCCTAAGCGGAAGCTCCTACAATGAGCAGTTCTTC. Amino acids: CASSFLSGSSYNEQFF. The J gene is TRBJ2-1, the V gene TRBV7-6, with D possibly being TRBD2 (5 bases). Germline loops: CDR1 SGHVS, CDR2 FNYEAQ. Trimming cost V 3 bases and J 0 bases, with 12 bases left between them. This CDR3 has 16 residues.

V gene TRBV28 combines with J gene TRBJ1-1; D gene uncertain. Germline-derived CDR1 and CDR2 are MDHEN and SYDVKM. Trimming removed 6 bases at V and 2 bases at J, with 10 bases between. This CDR3 region has 13 residues. The CDR3 DNA follows: TGTGCCAGCAGCCCCCCCCTCAACACTGAAGCTTTCTTT. Amino acid sequence: CASSPPLNTEAFF.

For the CDR3, the DNA is TGCGCCAGCAGCTTGGATGGAGGGAGGGATGGAAACACCATATATTTT. Its protein is CASSLDGGRDGNTIYF. This chain links TRBV5-1 with TRBJ1-3; D uncertain. The CDR3 runs 16 residues. V lost 0 bases, J lost 3 bases, and 13 bases lay in between. Looked up from germline, CDR1 is SGHRS and CDR2 is YFSETQ.

The chain combines TRBV4-1 with TRBJ2-2, with D possibly being TRBD2 (5 bases). V shed 9 bases and J shed 3 bases, with 14 bases lying between them. This CDR3 has 14 residues. Germline-derived CDR1 and CDR2 are MGHRA and YSYEKL. The DNA of the CDR3 is TGCGCCAGTACCCGGGGTAGGGACACCGGGGAGCTGTTTTTT. It encodes CASTRGRDTGELFF.

This clone was found a few times. This chain joins TRBV6-2 or TRBV6-3 and TRBJ2-1, with 11 nucleotides matching TRBD2. This CDR3 spans 20 amino acids. CDR1 and CDR2 (germline): MNHEY, SVGEGT. Germline trimming cut 0 bases from V and 0 bases from J; bases unmatched to any gene: 10. The CDR3 here is CASSYSHSGRASSSYNEQFF. The CDR3 DNA follows: TGTGCCAGCAGTTACTCCCATAGCGGGAGGGCAAGTAGCTCCTACAATGAGCAGTTCTTC.

The chain recombines TRBV6-5 with TRBJ2-3, with unresolved D. The CDR3 contains 14 residues. Germline V gene sequence: CDR1 MNHEY, CDR2 SVGAGI. Between the trimmed V and J ends, which lost 4 bases and 0 bases, there was a span of 8 bases. This chain's CDR3 is CASSWYGSTDTQYF. In nucleotides, the CDR3 is TGTGCCAGCAGTTGGTACGGGAGCACAGATACGCAGTATTTT.

The chain carries TRBV4-3 and TRBJ2-1, with TRBD2 matching 11 bases. Germline V gives CDR1 LGHNA, CDR2 YSLEER. Trimming cost V 3 bases and J 12 bases; bases outside gene matches: 16. CDR3 size: 17 residues. The CDR3 bases are TGCGCCAGCAGCCAGACCCATACTAGCGGGAGTACGGTGGGGCAGTTCTTC. Protein sequence: CASSQTHTSGSTVGQFF.

This rearrangement joins TRBV28 to TRBJ1-2, with 7 bases fitting TRBD1. Germline CDR1 and CDR2: MDHEN and SYDVKM. The junction had 8 bases not matched to a gene; V was cut back by 6 bases and J by 4 bases. This CDR3 is built from 14 residues. The CDR3 bases are TGTGCCAGCAGGGTGACAGGGACAGTCTATGGCTACACCTTC. This sequence encodes CASRVTGTVYGYTF.

V and J are TRBV27 and TRBJ1-2, with 9 nucleotides matching TRBD1. Germline V gene lookup returns CDR1 MNHEY and CDR2 SMNVEV (reference sequence). The CDR3 spans 14 residues. V lost 5 bases to trimming and J lost 8 bases; unmatched junction nucleotides: 9. The CDR3 protein is CASSLSQGAGGYTF. The CDR3 nucleotides are TGTGCCAGCAGTCTCTCACAGGGGGCTGGGGGCTACACCTTC.

The rearrangement uses TRBV29-1 and TRBJ2-7; D possibly corresponds to TRBD2 (6 bases). The germline V gene encodes CDR1 SQVTM and CDR2 ANQGSEA. This CDR3 region has 12 residues. Trimming removed 7 bases at V and 1 base at J, with 11 bases between. CDR3 amino acids: CSGGDLSYEQYF. The CDR3, as DNA: TGCAGCGGCGGGGACTTATCCTACGAGCAGTACTTC.

The rearrangement joins TRBV19 to TRBJ2-5, with 7 bases lining up with TRBD1. The ends lost 5 bases at V and 1 base at J; junction bases unmatched: 10. This CDR3 comprises 16 residues. Germline assignment: CDR1 LNHDA and CDR2 SQIVND (reference sequence). CDR3 protein: CASSAPRQGFQETQYF. DNA of the CDR3: TGTGCCAGTAGTGCGCCTCGACAGGGTTTCCAAGAGACCCAGTACTTC. Filled out from reference TRBV19 and TRBJ2-5, the complete variable domain reads DGGITQSPKYLFRKEGQNVTLSCEQNLNHDAMYWYRQDPGQGLRLIYYSQIVNDFQKGDIAEGYSVSREKKESFPLTVTSAQKNPTAFYLCASSAPRQGFQETQYFGPGTRLLVL.